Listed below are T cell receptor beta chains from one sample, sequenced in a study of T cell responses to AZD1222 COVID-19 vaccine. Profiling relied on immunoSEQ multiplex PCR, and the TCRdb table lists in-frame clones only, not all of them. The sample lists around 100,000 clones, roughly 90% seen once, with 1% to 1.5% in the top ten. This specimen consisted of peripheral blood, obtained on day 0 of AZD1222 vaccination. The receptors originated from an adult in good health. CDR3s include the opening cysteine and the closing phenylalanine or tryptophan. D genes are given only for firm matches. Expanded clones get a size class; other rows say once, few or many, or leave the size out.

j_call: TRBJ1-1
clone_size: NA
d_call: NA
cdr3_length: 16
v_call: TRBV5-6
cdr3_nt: TGTGCCAGCAGCTTGGCCTTGACGTACATGAACACTGAAGCTTTCTTT
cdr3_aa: CASSLALTYMNTEAFF

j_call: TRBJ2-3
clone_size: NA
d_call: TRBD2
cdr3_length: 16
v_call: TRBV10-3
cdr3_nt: TGTGCCATCAGTGTAGGGAGGGGCGCAGGGACAGATACGCAGTATTTT
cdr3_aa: CAISVGRGAGTDTQYF

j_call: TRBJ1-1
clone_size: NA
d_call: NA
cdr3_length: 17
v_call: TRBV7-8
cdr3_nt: TGTGCCAGCAGCCCCCACAGGGTTGAAGCTATGAACACTGAAGCTTTCTTT
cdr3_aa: CASSPHRVEAMNTEAFF

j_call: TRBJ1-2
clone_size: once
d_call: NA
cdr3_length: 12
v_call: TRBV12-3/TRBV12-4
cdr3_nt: TGTGCCAGCAGTTTTGAACTATATGGCTACACCTTC
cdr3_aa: CASSFELYGYTF

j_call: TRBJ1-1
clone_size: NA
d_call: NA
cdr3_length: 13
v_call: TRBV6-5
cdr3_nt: TGTGCCAGTTTACCCATTCTGAACACTGAAGCTTTCTTT
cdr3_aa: CASLPILNTEAFF

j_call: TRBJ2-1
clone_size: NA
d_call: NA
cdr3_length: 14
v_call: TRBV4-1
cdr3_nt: TGCGCCAGCAGCCGAGAAAGTCCCGGGGCTGAGCAGTTCTTC
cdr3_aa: CASSRESPGAEQFF

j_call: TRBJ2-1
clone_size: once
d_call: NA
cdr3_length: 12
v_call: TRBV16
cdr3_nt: TGTGCCAGCAGCCAATCATTCGGGGAGCAGTTCTTC
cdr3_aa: CASSQSFGEQFF

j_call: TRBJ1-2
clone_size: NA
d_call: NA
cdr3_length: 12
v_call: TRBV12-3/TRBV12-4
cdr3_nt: TGTGCCAGCAGGCGCAGGGGTTATGGCTACACCTTC
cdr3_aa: CASRRRGYGYTF

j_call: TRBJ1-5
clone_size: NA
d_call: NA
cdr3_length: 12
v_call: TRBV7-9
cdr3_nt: TGTGCCAGCAGCTTACATAATCAGCCCCAGCATTTT
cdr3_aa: CASSLHNQPQHF

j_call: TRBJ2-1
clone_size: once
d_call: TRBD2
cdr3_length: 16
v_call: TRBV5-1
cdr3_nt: TGCGCCAGCAGCTTGGGGGGGACTAGCGGGAATAATGAGCAGTTCTTC
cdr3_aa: CASSLGGTSGNNEQFF

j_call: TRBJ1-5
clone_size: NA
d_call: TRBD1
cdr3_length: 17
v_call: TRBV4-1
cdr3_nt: TGCGCCAGCAGCCAAGTAGCAGGGGGACAGAGAAATCAGCCCCAGCATTTT
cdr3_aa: CASSQVAGGQRNQPQHF

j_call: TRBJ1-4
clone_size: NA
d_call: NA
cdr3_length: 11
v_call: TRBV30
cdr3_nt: TGTGCCTGGGGGGAAGACGAAAAACTGTTTTTT
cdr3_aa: CAWGEDEKLFF

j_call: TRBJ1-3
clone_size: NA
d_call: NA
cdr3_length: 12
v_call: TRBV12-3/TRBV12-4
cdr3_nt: TGTGCCAGCAGGCCTTTAGGAAACACCATATATTTT
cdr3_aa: CASRPLGNTIYF

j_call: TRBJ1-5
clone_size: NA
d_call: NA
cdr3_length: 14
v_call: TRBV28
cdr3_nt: TGTGCCAGCAGTTTACCCCTTGGCAATCAGCCCCAGCATTTT
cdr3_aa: CASSLPLGNQPQHF

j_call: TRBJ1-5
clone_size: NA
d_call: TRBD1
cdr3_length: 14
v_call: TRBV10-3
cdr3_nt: TGTGCCATCAGTGAGGACAGGGTCAATCAGCCCCAGCATTTT
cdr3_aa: CAISEDRVNQPQHF

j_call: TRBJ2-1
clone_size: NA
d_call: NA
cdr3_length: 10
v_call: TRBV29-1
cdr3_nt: TGCAGCGTTCGGTTCAATGAGCAGTTCTTC
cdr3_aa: CSVRFNEQFF

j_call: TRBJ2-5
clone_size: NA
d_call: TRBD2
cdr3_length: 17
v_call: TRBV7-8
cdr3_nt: TGTGCCAGCAGCTTACTGGGACTAGCGGGGGAGGGAGAGACCCAGTACTTC
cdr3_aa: CASSLLGLAGEGETQYF

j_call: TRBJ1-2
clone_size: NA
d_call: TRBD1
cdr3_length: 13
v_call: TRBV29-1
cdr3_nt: TGCAGCGTTGAACAAGACAGGGTCTATGGCTACACCTTC
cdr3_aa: CSVEQDRVYGYTF

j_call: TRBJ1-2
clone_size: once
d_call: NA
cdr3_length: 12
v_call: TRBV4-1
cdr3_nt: TGCGCCAGCAGCCAATCGGGACCTGGCTACACCTTC
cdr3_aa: CASSQSGPGYTF

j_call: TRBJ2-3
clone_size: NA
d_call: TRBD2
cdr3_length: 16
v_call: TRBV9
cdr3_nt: TGTGCCAGCAGCGTAGGCGGACTAGCGGCCACAGATACGCAGTATTTT
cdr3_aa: CASSVGGLAATDTQYF

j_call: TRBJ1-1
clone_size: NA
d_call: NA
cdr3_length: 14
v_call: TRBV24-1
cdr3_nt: TGTGCCACCAGTGATTTGGACGAGGAGACTGAAGCTTTCTTT
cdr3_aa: CATSDLDEETEAFF

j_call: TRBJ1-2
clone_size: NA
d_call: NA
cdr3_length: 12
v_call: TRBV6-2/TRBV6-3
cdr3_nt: TGTGCCAGCAGCCGGGACCACTATGGCTACACCTTC
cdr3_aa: CASSRDHYGYTF

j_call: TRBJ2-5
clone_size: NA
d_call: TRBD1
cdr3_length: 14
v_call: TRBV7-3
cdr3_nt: TGTGCCAGCAGCACCGGGACAGCCCAAGAGACCCAGTACTTC
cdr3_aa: CASSTGTAQETQYF

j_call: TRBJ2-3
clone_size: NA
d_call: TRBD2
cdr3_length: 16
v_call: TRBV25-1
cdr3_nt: TGTGCCAGCAGTCCTTCTGAGCGGGAGGGTGCAGATACGCAGTATTTT
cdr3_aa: CASSPSEREGADTQYF

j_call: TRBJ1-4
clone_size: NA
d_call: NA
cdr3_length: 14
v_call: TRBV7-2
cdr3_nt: TGTGCCAGCAGCTTAGCTGGTTCAGCGGAAAAACTGTTTTTT
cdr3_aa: CASSLAGSAEKLFF

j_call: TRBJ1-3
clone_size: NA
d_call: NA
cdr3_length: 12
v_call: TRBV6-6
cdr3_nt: TGTGCCAGCAGTTACTTGAGTAACACCATATATTTT
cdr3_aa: CASSYLSNTIYF

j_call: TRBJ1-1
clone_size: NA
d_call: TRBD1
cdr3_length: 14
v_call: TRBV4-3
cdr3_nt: TGCGCCAGCAGCCCTATCTTAGGGGGCGGTGAAGCTTTCTTT
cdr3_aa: CASSPILGGGEAFF

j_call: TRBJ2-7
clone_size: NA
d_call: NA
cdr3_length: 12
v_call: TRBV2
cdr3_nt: TGTGCCAGCAGTTTTGGATCCTACGAGCAGTACTTC
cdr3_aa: CASSFGSYEQYF

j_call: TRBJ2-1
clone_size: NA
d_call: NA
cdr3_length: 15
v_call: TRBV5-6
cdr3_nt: TGTGCCAGCAGCTCCACCTGGGAGCTATACAATGAGCAGTTCTTC
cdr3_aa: CASSSTWELYNEQFF

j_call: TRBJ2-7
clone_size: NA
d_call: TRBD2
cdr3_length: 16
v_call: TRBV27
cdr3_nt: TGTGCCAGCAGGGCGGGGACTAGCGGGAGAACGGGAGAGCAGTACTTC
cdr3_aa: CASRAGTSGRTGEQYF

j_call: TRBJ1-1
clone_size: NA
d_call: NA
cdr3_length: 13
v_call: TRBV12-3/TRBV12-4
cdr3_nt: TGTGCCAGCAGTTACGCGGGGGGCACTGAAGCTTTCTTT
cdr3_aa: CASSYAGGTEAFF

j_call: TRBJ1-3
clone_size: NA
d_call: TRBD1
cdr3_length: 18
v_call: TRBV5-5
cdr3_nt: TGTGCCAGCAGCTTGGGGGTTTTCGGACAGGGCTCTGGAAACACCATATATTTT
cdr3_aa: CASSLGVFGQGSGNTIYF

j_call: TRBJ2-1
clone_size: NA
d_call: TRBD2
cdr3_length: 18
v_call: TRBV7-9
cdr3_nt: TGTGCCAGCAGCTTAGCCCCGCTTTCGGGGGAGGGCGACGATGAGCAGTTCTTC
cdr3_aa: CASSLAPLSGEGDDEQFF

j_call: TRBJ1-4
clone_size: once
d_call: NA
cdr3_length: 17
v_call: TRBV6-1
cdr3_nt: TGTGCCAGCAGTGGCGCGTATACCGGGACTCTGGGGGAAAAACTGTTTTTT
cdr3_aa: CASSGAYTGTLGEKLFF

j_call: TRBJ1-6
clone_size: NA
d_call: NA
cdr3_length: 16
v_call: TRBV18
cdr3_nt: TGTGCCAGCTCACCATTTGAAGGGAGCTATAATTCACCCCTCCACTTT
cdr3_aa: CASSPFEGSYNSPLHF

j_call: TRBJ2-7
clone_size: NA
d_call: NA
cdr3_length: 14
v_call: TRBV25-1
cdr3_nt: TGTGCCAGCAGTGTAGGAGGGTCCTCCTACGAGCAGTACTTC
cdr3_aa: CASSVGGSSYEQYF

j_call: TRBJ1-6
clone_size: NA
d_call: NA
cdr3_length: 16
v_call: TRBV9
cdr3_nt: TGTGCCAGCAGCGTAACCCAGGATATCTATAATTCACCCCTCCACTTT
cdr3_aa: CASSVTQDIYNSPLHF

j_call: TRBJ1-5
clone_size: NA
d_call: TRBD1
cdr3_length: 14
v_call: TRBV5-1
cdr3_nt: TGCGCCAGCAGCCCGGGACAGGGCAATCAGCCCCAGCATTTT
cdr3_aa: CASSPGQGNQPQHF

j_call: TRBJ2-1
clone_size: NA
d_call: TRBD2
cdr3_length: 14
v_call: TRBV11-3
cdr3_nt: TGTGCCAGCAGCCCTGGACTAGCGTACAATGAGCAGTTCTTC
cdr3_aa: CASSPGLAYNEQFF

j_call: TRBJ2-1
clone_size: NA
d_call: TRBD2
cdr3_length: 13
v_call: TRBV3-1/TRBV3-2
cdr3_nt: TGTGCCAGCAGCCAACCGGGAGGAATTGAGCAGTTCTTC
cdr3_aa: CASSQPGGIEQFF